One T cell receptor (beta chain) is described in this entry. Its antigen remains undetermined. One base away there is no much larger clone; base qualities are not given. These data belong to a study of T cell repertoires in cytomegalovirus infection (dated by TCRdb to 2018 to 2020). Concerning the study at large: Recently identified HLA-C-restricted CMV epitopes, whose presentation resists viral immunomodulation, were targeted by peptide stimulations together with well-studied HLA-B-restricted epitopes. Donor HLA type was relevant to the analysis, as public TCR beta signatures indicated carriage of CMV infection together with the matching HLA type. General study outcomes and caveats: In the ex vivo response, HLA-C-restricted CMV-specific TCR beta clonotypes were dominant, and in two of eight donors the single most frequent clonotype came from this HLA-C-restricted group. Cumulative frequency of public TCR beta family members discriminated carriers of CMV infection plus the relevant HLA type in this cohort and an independent 352-donor cohort.

V has 4 bases trimmed and J has 0 bases trimmed; junction bases matching no gene number 6. The CDR3 goes from the cysteine to the phenylalanine over 16 residues. The DNA shown is the 48-base CDR3, in frame from base 1. Taken from the germline V gene, the CDR1 and CDR2 loops are SGHVS and FQNEAQ. The run used an Illumina HiSeq 1500. TCRdb took the public reads, trimmed them with fastp at Q25, ran MiXCR for clone calling and kept in-frame beta chains. Rows are combined by CDR3 protein, so each entry shows the most common genes and DNA. The sample has roughly 180,000 distinct CDR3 sequences on record, about 20% of them singletons. The top ten hold roughly 27% of the sample. The sample's treatment or condition label is to be understood as: in vitro stimulation with specific CMV peptide epitopes to enrich CMV-specific T cells.

Sequencing used CD8+ T cells from cultured PBMCs, obtained from culture after CMV antigen stimulation. This clonotype was obtained from a human donor in good health (CMV status not recorded). Some clones in this sample may be carry-over from other donors' samples. The chain uses TRBV7-8 and TRBJ2-1, and TRBD2 matches 7 of the central bases. The DNA is TGTGCCAGCAGCTGGGGTCCGGGGGGCTCCTACAATGAGCAGTTCTTC. It encodes CASSWGPGGSYNEQFF.